The 20 T cell receptor beta chains given below trace back to one sample, sequenced in a study of T cells after yellow fever vaccination. One entry per CDR3 protein results from TCRdb running MiXCR on the 5' RACE reads. The sample has around 300,000 distinct CDR3 sequences, 10% to 15% seen once. This specimen was CD4+ T cells sorted from PBMCs, taken 45 days after the yellow fever booster vaccination. The source of these receptors is a man aged 25 to 40 who received the YFV17D yellow fever vaccine.

The V call is TRBV6-6, the J call TRBJ1-5; weak D call: TRBD1 (5 bases). Trimming stripped 6 bases from V and 7 bases from J, with 13 bases between. This CDR3 region has 13 residues. Looked up from germline, CDR1 is MNHNY and CDR2 is SVGAGI (reference sequence). The CDR3 protein is CASRGREIQPQHF. CDR3 coding DNA: TGTGCCAGCAGGGGCAGGGAAATCCAGCCCCAGCATTTT.

The CDR3: CASVPTSGIDEQYF. Here the CDR3 DNA reads TGTGCCAGCGTACCGACTAGCGGGATCGACGAGCAGTACTTC. This chain joins TRBV18 and TRBJ2-7, with 11 bases matching TRBD2. The CDR3 has 14 residues. Per germline, CDR1 KGHSH and CDR2 LQKENI. V dropped 8 bases and J dropped 5; count of bases not matched to a gene: 8.

This clonotype has only a few counts. J is TRBJ2-1 and V is TRBV6-4; 7 bases are a match to TRBD2. The CDR3 covers 19 residues. The trim removed 10 bases at V and 0 bases at J, leaving 21 bases unmatched. Germline-derived CDR1 and CDR2 are MRHNA and SNTAGT. The DNA for the CDR3 is TGTGCCACCTCCCCTACCGTGGGGTCTCCGGGAGGCTCCTACAATGAGCAGTTCTTC. Its translation is CATSPTVGSPGGSYNEQFF.

This clonotype was observed a few times. This chain links TRBV5-1 with TRBJ2-1; 13 bases match TRBD2. V dropped 6 bases and J dropped 6; count of bases not matched to a gene: 12. The CDR3 is 17 amino acids. Germline CDR1 is SGHRS and CDR2 is YFSETQ. Here the CDR3 reads CASTSGTSGNSGNEQFF. Here the CDR3 DNA reads TGCGCCAGCACCTCCGGGACTAGCGGGAATTCAGGCAATGAGCAGTTCTTC.

This clonotype was found many times. This chain links TRBV21-1 with TRBJ2-5; TRBD2 is the table's D call, not checked against the DNA. TRBV21-1 is flagged as a pseudogene. This CDR3 comprises 18 residues. This chain's CDR3 is CASSTRAAGGILQETQYF. The CDR3 nucleotides are TGTGCCAGCAGCACCCGCGCGGCGGGAGGGATTCTCCAAGAGACCCAGTACTTC.

J is TRBJ2-5 and V is TRBV18, with a weak D call TRBD1 (6 bases). This CDR3 region has 14 residues. The V gene lost 3 bases and the J gene lost 4 bases, with 12 bases spanning the gap. Per the germline V gene, CDR1 is KGHSH and CDR2 is LQKENI. Here the CDR3 reads CASSPLGGPETQYF. CDR3 bases: TGTGCCAGCTCACCTCTAGGGGGACCAGAGACCCAGTACTTC.

This sequence joins TRBV7-2 and TRBJ2-2; D uncertain. There are 13 residues in the CDR3. Germline CDR1 is SGHTA and CDR2 is FQGNSA. V was clipped by 4 bases and J by 2 bases, with 5 bases between them. The DNA for the CDR3 is TGTGCCAGCAGCTGGCCCAACACCGGGGAGCTGTTTTTT. Its protein product is CASSWPNTGELFF.

The chain joins TRBV4-3 to TRBJ2-4; D perhaps matches TRBD1 (5 bases). Trimming removed 0 bases from V and 8 bases from J, with 17 bases in between. Per germline, CDR1 LGHNA and CDR2 YSLEER. The CDR3 is 16 residues long. The CDR3: CASSQDPGRVFHIQYF. CDR3 in DNA: TGCGCCAGCAGCCAAGACCCCGGCAGGGTATTCCACATTCAGTACTTC.

There are many counts of this clonotype. The J gene is TRBJ2-7, the V gene TRBV2; TRBD1 agrees at 8 bases. This CDR3 is built from 14 residues. V dropped 6 bases and J dropped 6; count of bases not matched to a gene: 10. The germline gives CDR1 SNHLY, CDR2 FYNNEI. The CDR3: CASRPGQGAGEQYF. CDR3 coding DNA: TGTGCCAGCAGGCCAGGACAGGGAGCCGGCGAGCAGTACTTC.

The J gene is TRBJ2-7, the V gene TRBV12-3 or TRBV12-4, with no clear D. This CDR3 contains 14 residues. The V end was cut by 3 bases, the J end by 0 bases, with 9 bases between. CDR3 DNA sequence: TGTGCCAGCAGTTTTGGCGAGCGCTCCTACGAGCAGTACTTC. Amino acids: CASSFGERSYEQYF.

V gene TRBV3-1 combines with J gene TRBJ2-1; the match to TRBD2 covers 11 bases. V gave up 1 base and J gave up 0 bases; unmatched junction bases: 5. The CDR3 consists of 18 residues. Germline V lookup: CDR1 LGHDT, CDR2 YNNKEL (reference sequence). The CDR3 is CASSQGTSGSSSYNEQFF. CDR3 DNA: TGTGCCAGCAGCCAAGGCACTAGCGGGAGCAGCTCCTACAATGAGCAGTTCTTC.

This clonotype was counted only a few times. The CDR3 loop reads CSVKEWKDPYEQYF. Written as DNA, the CDR3 is TGCAGTGTCAAAGAGTGGAAGGACCCCTACGAGCAGTACTTC. The V call is TRBV20-1, the J call TRBJ2-7; D gene ambiguous. The CDR3 spans 14 residues. Between the trimmed V and J ends, which lost 7 bases and 2 bases, there was a span of 18 bases. Germline V gives CDR1 DFQATT, CDR2 SNEGSKA (reference sequence).

This clonotype has a count of ten or more. The genes are TRBV7-6 and TRBJ2-5; no clear D gene. Trimming took 4 bases from V and 4 from J, leaving 4 bases between them. The CDR3 totals 11 residues. Germline CDR1 and CDR2: SGHVS and FNYEAQ. In nucleotides, the CDR3 is TGTGCCAGCAGCTCGAGAGAGACCCAGTACTTC. It encodes CASSSRETQYF. Looking up the rest from reference TRBV7-6 and TRBJ2-5 gives the full variable domain: GAGVSQSPRYKVTKRGQDVALRCDPISGHVSLYWYRQALGQGPEFLTYFNYEAQQDKSGLPNDRFSAERPEGSISTLTIQRTEQRDSAMYRCASSSRETQYFGPGTRLLVL.

This clonotype showed up just a few times. The V and J genes are TRBV29-1 and TRBJ1-1; D ambiguous. Trimming pared 4 bases from V and 1 base from J, leaving 7 bases between. The germline V gene has CDR1 SQVTM and CDR2 ANQGSEA. This CDR3 has 12 residues. For the CDR3, the DNA is TGCAGCGTTGTGGTCCGGAACACTGAAGCTTTCTTT. Protein sequence: CSVVVRNTEAFF.

This rearrangement joins TRBV6-4 to TRBJ1-5, with 9 bases aligning to TRBD1. Trimming cost V 5 bases and J 0 bases; bases outside gene matches: 14. The CDR3 sequence is 19 residues long. From germline, CDR1 is MRHNA and CDR2 SNTAGT. CDR3 DNA sequence: TGTGCCAGCAGTAGGGGACAGGGCCCAGGCGGCAATAGCAATCAGCCCCAGCATTTT. This encodes CASSRGQGPGGNSNQPQHF.

In its sample, this clonotype was seen a few times. The chain joins TRBV4-2 to TRBJ2-7, with 7 nucleotides matching TRBD2. Trimming removed 2 bases from V and 2 bases from J; junction bases left unmatched: 9. Germline-derived CDR1 and CDR2 are LGHNA and YNFKEQ. The CDR3 totals 16 residues. CDR3 loop: CASSQPQREGTYEQYF. The CDR3 coding sequence is TGTGCCAGCAGCCAACCCCAAAGGGAGGGTACCTACGAGCAGTACTTC.

The gene calls are TRBV11-2 and TRBJ1-6; 7 bases fit TRBD1. Per the germline V gene, CDR1 is SGHAT and CDR2 is FQNNGV. The CDR3 is made up of 17 amino acids. J was trimmed by 6 bases and V by 1 base; bases with no gene match: 9. The CDR3 reads CASSLATWTGTNSPLHF. The CDR3 region has the DNA TGTGCCAGCAGCTTAGCCACCTGGACAGGAACTAATTCACCCCTCCACTTT.

Comment on this clonotype: The conserved phenylalanine or tryptophan is not found at the CDR3 terminus, so this likely reflects a read error. The V gene is TRBV11-3, the J gene TRBJ2-1; D is perhaps TRBD2 (5 bases). The germline CDR1 and CDR2 sequences are SGHNT and YENEEA. The CDR3 extends over 18 amino acids. Trimming took 3 bases from V and 4 from J, leaving 22 bases between them. The CDR3 spells CASSFPLKERKLYNEQFL. CDR3 coding DNA: TGTGCCAGCAGCTTCCCTCTAAAAGAGCGGAAACTTTACAATGAGCAGTTCTTA.

Only a few counts were recorded for this clonotype. The chain joins TRBV5-1 to TRBJ2-5, with 9 bases lining up with TRBD2. This CDR3 spans 14 amino acids. V dropped 1 base and J dropped 4; count of bases not matched to a gene: 2. Germline V gives CDR1 SGHRS, CDR2 YFSETQ. CDR3 sequence (DNA): TGCGCCAGCAGCTTGACTAGCGGGCCAGAGACCCAGTACTTC. Protein sequence: CASSLTSGPETQYF.

The chain combines TRBV4-2 with TRBJ2-2; D gene unclear. V was cut by 2 bases and J by 6 bases, with 13 bases left in between. The germline V gene has CDR1 LGHNA and CDR2 YNFKEQ. The CDR3 totals 15 residues. CDR3 nucleotides: TGTGCCAGCAGCCAACAAGCGCATGGGGCCGGGGAGCTGTTTTTT. Encoded protein: CASSQQAHGAGELFF.